The sequence of this T cell receptor beta chain was determined in a study of T cells in Graves' hyperthyroidism and ophthalmopathy. The CDR3 regions of TCR beta were amplified from RNA transcripts. In the first-round RT-PCR of the TCR CDR3, the HTBI primer set was used. TCRdb fed the multiplex PCR reads into MiXCR, producing one record per CDR3 protein. The sample contains approximately 700,000 distinct CDR3 sequences, roughly 15% of which appear only once. Researchers defined stable Graves' hyperthyroidism as no ophthalmopathy progression within 18 months. Between the trimmed V and J ends, which lost 6 bases and 5 bases, there was a span of 8 bases. The CDR3 loop spans 12 amino acids. The germline gives CDR1 MDHEN, CDR2 SYDVKM. This clonotype came up many times.

The sequence was collected from a man aged 18-30 years with Graves' hyperthyroidism. This sequence joins TRBV28 and TRBJ1-5; no definite D call. Sequencing was performed on blood. The CDR3 nucleotides read TGTGCCAGCAGCCCGCTTCATCAGCCCCAGCATTTT. This codes for CASSPLHQPQHF.